Reported below is one TCR beta chain. This clone appeared a few times. Its antigen is currently not known. With the read ending 3 residues before the CDR3 end, the germline J gene is used to fill in that end. These data come from a study of T cell clonality in common variable immunodeficiency (dated by TCRdb to 2013 to 2016). Standard criteria, namely reduction of serum IgG, IgA and/or IgM below the normal range together with specific antibody deficiency, were applied for the diagnosis of CVID. There were about 43 subjects in the CVID group (roughly 15 female and around 29 male), ranging in age from about 8 to 70 years, with a mean age of about 40. Predominantly Caucasian heritage was noted among both the CVID patients and the healthy controls. Replacement immunoglobulin therapy had been administered to all CVID subjects for at least one year at the time of study participation. No CVID subject was ill or taking immunomodulatory or immunosuppressive medication when blood was collected. Heparinized peripheral whole blood samples of about 4.5 to 8.5 ml were obtained from each donor. TCRbeta CDR3 repertoires were sequenced from genomic DNA of adults with common variable immune deficiency (CVID) and healthy adult controls. Diluted blood was density-centrifuged over Hypaque 1077 or Ficoll-Paque to isolate peripheral blood mononuclear cells. Unsorted mononuclear cells served as the source of genomic DNA, which was extracted either by Qiagen column purification or by a centrifugation-based method.

CDR3 length: 19 amino acids, cysteine to phenylalanine. Only the CDR3 bases that were read are kept: 48 of them, in frame from base 1. The CDR1 and CDR2 encoded by the germline V gene are SGHRS and YFSETQ. From V the trimming removes 4 bases and from J it removes 1 base, while the gene matches leave 16 bases of the junction unaccounted for. Broader findings and caveats from the paper: Even though DNA input was the same, control samples had an average of about 80,000 unique sequences each, compared with some 32,000 in CVID samples. Healthy controls shared more TCRbeta clones with each other than CVID subjects shared among themselves (p < 0.0001). Correlations between repertoire features and clinical complications were limited by patient heterogeneity within the CVID cohort. Compared with healthy controls, CVID subjects showed increased TCRbeta clonality (t-test p = 0.018), a feature most characteristic of about a third of subjects. CVID TCRbeta sequences reportedly showed fewer deletions and N-nucleotide insertions and lacked highly modified clones with 13 or more V deletions. According to the authors, finding the cause of the higher clonality in CVID would require sequencing the repertoires of T cell subpopulations.

Equivalent amounts of genomic DNA from CVID and control samples were used as sequencing input. For every sample, a 60 bp segment covering the rearranged TCRbeta CDR3 region was amplified and then sequenced. The immunoSEQ assay, a bias-corrected multiplex PCR with high-throughput sequencing, was employed for TCRbeta amplification. As for the original processing: Every unique nucleotide sequence counted as a clone and was annotated with V, D and J genes, copy number and frequency. Sequences were labeled productive if in frame, and non-productive if out of frame or containing stop codons. As previously described, clonality was calculated on the basis of Shannon's entropy. The predicted amino acid sequences of productive clones were used to derive the mean CDR3 Kyte-Doolittle hydropathy. Scaled V gene usage was hierarchically clustered using Manhattan distance and complete linkage with the R hclust function. Clone sharing by CDR3 amino acid sequence was assessed by resampling 12 repertoires per group over 100 rounds. The repertoires were searched for 70 published EBV-specific TCRbeta sequences and almost 250 published CMV-specific TCRbeta sequences. A couple of CVID samples yielding fewer than 10,000 sequences were excluded from analysis, leaving approximately 40 CVID repertoires. TCRdb obtained this table from immuneACCESS and retained in-frame rearrangements with V and J assigned. These tables miss some clones; where compared with another copy, unresolved V genes account for less than half of the shortfall, and the remainder is unexplained. V, J and clone size were drawn from that table, and D and trimming were deduced from the DNA. This sample shows tens of thousands of clones, and none of them turns up only once. About 3% of the sample belongs to the ten largest clones.

The clonotype originates from a human donor with common variable immunodeficiency. The chain is made from TRBV5-1 and TRBJ2-4, and 8 bases in between align with TRBD1. The sequencing input was peripheral blood mononuclear cells. The part of the CDR3 DNA that was read is TGCGCCAGCAGCCAGGGGATTTTCCAGGGGGCGCTGGCCAAAAACATT. The encoded protein is CASSQGIFQGALAKNI. The entire CDR3 protein is CASSQGIFQGALAKNIQYF.